The 10 T cell receptor beta chains below were found in one sample sequenced in a study of cytomegalovirus exposure and HLA in healthy donors. The PCR was carried out with 60 Vbeta primers and 13 Jbeta primers. The table came from immunoSEQ multiplex PCR; TCRdb's copy has only in-frame clones and leaves some out. The data contain roughly 230,000 clones, about 93% of them seen just once; the ten biggest clones take up around 1.7%. The sample comprised PBMCs. The receptors shown here come from a girl between 2 and 10 years old in good health and CMV-seronegative.

V and J are TRBV11-3 and TRBJ2-3; the match to TRBD2 covers 7 bases. V shed 1 base and J 2 bases; nucleotides not matched to a gene: 6. Per germline, CDR1 SGHNT and CDR2 YENEEA. The CDR3 covers 16 residues. The CDR3 protein is CASSLGSGGTTDTQYF. The CDR3 nucleotides are TGTGCCAGCAGCTTAGGGTCCGGGGGGACCACAGATACGCAGTATTTT.

For this clone: One junction end disagrees with the germline gene, perhaps due to a read error. The chain employs TRBV27 and TRBJ2-7; tentatively, D is TRBD1 (5 bases). Germline values: CDR1 MNHEY, CDR2 SMNVEV (reference sequence). The CDR3 covers 16 residues. CDR3 nucleotide sequence: TGTGCCAGCAGTTTATCGATAGGGGAACCCTCCTCCGAGCAGTACTTC. Its translation: CASSLSIGEPSSEQYF.

The chain carries TRBV7-9 and TRBJ2-5, with 13 nucleotides matching TRBD2. Germline V CDR1 and CDR2: SEHNR, FQNEAQ (reference sequence). V trimming: 4 bases; J trimming: 3 bases; junction bases outside the gene matches: 11. This CDR3 is 18 amino acids long. CDR3 amino acids: CASSSPGLAGFYEETQYF. DNA of the CDR3: TGTGCCAGCAGCTCACCGGGACTAGCGGGATTCTACGAAGAGACCCAGTACTTC.

In its sample, this clone was seen once. The chain has TRBV18 and TRBJ2-3, with TRBD1 matching over 7 bases. V was pared by 3 bases and J by 0 bases, with 6 bases of the junction left unmatched. CDR3 length: 16 amino acids. Germline V gene sequence: CDR1 KGHSH, CDR2 LQKENI. DNA of the CDR3: TGTGCCAGCTCACCCCCGGGACAGCCTAGCACAGATACGCAGTATTTT. Encoded protein: CASSPPGQPSTDTQYF.

The rearrangement joins TRBV11-2 to TRBJ2-2, with 10 positions matching TRBD2. Germline assignment: CDR1 SGHAT and CDR2 FQNNGV. The CDR3 runs to 19 residues. The J segment lost 7 bases and the V segment lost 4 bases, leaving 18 bases of the junction unmatched. CDR3 DNA: TGTGCCAGCAGCTCCTGGGGCTCAGCGGGGGGGCTGAAGGTCGGGGAGCTGTTTTTT. As protein: CASSSWGSAGGLKVGELFF.

CDR3 DNA sequence: TGTGCCATCAGTGAGTCCCTCAACTATGGCTACACCTTC. It is translated as CAISESLNYGYTF. The rearrangement links TRBV10-3 to TRBJ1-2, with D hard to call. CDR3 length: 13 amino acids. Trimming took 0 bases from V and 2 from J, leaving 4 bases between them. CDR1 and CDR2 (germline): ENHRY, SYGVKD.

The chain carries TRBV19 and TRBJ1-5, with 12 bases identical to TRBD1. J gave up 3 bases and V 5 bases, and 5 bases lay outside the gene matches. This CDR3 is built from 16 residues. Germline-derived CDR1 and CDR2 are LNHDA and SQIVND (reference sequence). DNA for the CDR3: TGTGCCAGTAGTGGGGACAGGGGGCTCTTCAATCAGCCCCAGCATTTT. This encodes CASSGDRGLFNQPQHF.

V and J are TRBV19 and TRBJ2-7; tentative D call: TRBD1 (6 bases). The V gene lost 6 bases and the J gene lost 2 bases, with 14 bases spanning the gap. The CDR3 is 14 residues long. Germline assignment: CDR1 LNHDA and CDR2 SQIVND (reference sequence). As DNA, the CDR3 is TGTGCCAGTAGACACCGGACAGATGCCTACGAGCAGTACTTC. It yields the protein CASRHRTDAYEQYF. Complete variable domain (other parts from reference TRBV19 and TRBJ2-7): DGGITQSPKYLFRKEGQNVTLSCEQNLNHDAMYWYRQDPGQGLRLIYYSQIVNDFQKGDIAEGYSVSREKKESFPLTVTSAQKNPTAFYLCASRHRTDAYEQYFGPGTRLTVT.

The chain carries TRBV2 and TRBJ2-2; 8 nucleotides line up with TRBD2. The V and J ends lost 7 bases and 5 bases, in that order; junction bases with no gene match: 9. The CDR3 is made up of 15 amino acids. Germline V gene data show CDR1 as SNHLY and CDR2 as FYNNEI. Here the CDR3 reads CASIRSGGGTGELFF. As DNA, the CDR3 is TGTGCCAGCATTAGGAGCGGGGGAGGGACCGGGGAGCTGTTTTTT.

V is TRBV10-2 and J is TRBJ2-5; the match to TRBD1 covers 7 bases. The better agreement between TRBJ2-7 and the DNA end casts doubt on the J call. The length of the CDR3 is 15 residues. Per germline, CDR1 WSHSY and CDR2 SAAADI. CDR3 sequence reads: CASSMTGLRTYEQYF. Here the CDR3 DNA reads TGCGCCAGCAGTATGACAGGGTTGAGGACCTACGAGCAGTACTTC.